Following are 27 T cell receptor beta chains from one sample sequenced in a study of CD8 T cells in ankylosing spondylitis. Study results and caveats: Seemingly characteristic of ankylosing spondylitis blood was a TCR beta motif consisting of about 8 highly homologous variants.

TCRdb analysed the 5' RACE reads with MiXCR anew, one entry per CDR3 protein. This repertoire shows some 330,000 distinct CDR3 sequences, less than 10% found once; its top ten account for 13% to 15%. For these receptors, no antigen is known. The sample consisted of blood, either unsorted or a sorted T cell fraction (not recorded which). The receptors come from a male donor with ankylosing spondylitis.

On this clonotype itself: A much larger clone differs by one base, so this may be a read error. The gene calls are TRBV29-1 and TRBJ2-1; 8 bases are a match to TRBD1. CDR1 and CDR2 (germline): SQVTM, ANQGSEA. The CDR3 spans 14 residues. The CDR3 sequence: CSVRQGSSYDEQFF. The CDR3 DNA is TGCAGCGTTCGACAGGGGAGCTCCTACGATGAGCAGTTCTTC.

This clonotype showed up many times. This chain joins TRBV28 and TRBJ2-3, with TRBD2 identical over 7 bases. In germline, CDR1 is MDHEN, CDR2 SYDVKM. The CDR3 runs to 16 residues. V gave up 2 bases and J gave up 8 bases; unmatched junction bases: 13. The CDR3, as DNA: TGTGCCAGCAGTTTAGTGGCTAGCGGCAAGCTGGGTACGCAGTATTTT. Translated, it gives CASSLVASGKLGTQYF.

This clonotype has ten or more counts. The rearrangement uses TRBV12-3 or TRBV12-4 and TRBJ1-6; no firm D call. With 0 bases removed from V and 7 bases from J, the gap between germline ends came to 7 bases. This CDR3 has 14 amino acids. The CDR3 sequence is CASSLAEGNSPLHF. CDR3 coding DNA: TGTGCCAGCAGTTTAGCTGAAGGGAATTCACCCCTCCACTTT.

CDR3 sequence (DNA): TGCGCCAGCAGCCAAGAAGGGGCAAGCCAAGAGACCCAGTACTTC. This encodes CASSQEGASQETQYF. This sequence joins TRBV4-1 and TRBJ2-5; D may be TRBD1 (5 bases). The germline V gene encodes CDR1 MGHRA and CDR2 YSYEKL. The CDR3 runs to 15 residues. Deletions cut 0 bases from V and 1 base from J, with 9 bases between.

The chain links TRBV5-1 to TRBJ1-2; 7 bases agree with TRBD1. V trimming: 3 bases; J trimming: 2 bases; junction bases outside the gene matches: 1. Germline values: CDR1 SGHRS, CDR2 YFSETQ. The CDR3 runs to 13 residues. CDR3 DNA sequence: TGCGCCAGCAGCTCGGGACAGAACTATGGCTACACCTTC. It translates to CASSSGQNYGYTF. The variable domain in full, completed from reference TRBV5-1 and TRBJ1-2, reads KAGVTQTPRYLIKTRGQQVTLSCSPISGHRSVSWYQQTPGQGLQFLFEYFSETQRNKGNFPGRFSGRQFSNSRSEMNVSTLELGDSALYLCASSSGQNYGYTFGSGTRLTVV.

The V call is TRBV5-1, the J call TRBJ2-7, with 10 bases aligning to TRBD1. The CDR3 is 15 amino acids. Germline V gives CDR1 SGHRS, CDR2 YFSETQ. Unmatched junction bases numbered 6, after V lost 0 bases and J lost 6 bases. The CDR3 DNA sequence: TGCGCCAGCAGCTTGGAAGGGACAGGGGAAGGCGAGCAGTACTTC. Translated: CASSLEGTGEGEQYF.

The J gene is TRBJ2-3, the V gene TRBV2; no clear D gene. Germline-derived CDR1 and CDR2 are SNHLY and FYNNEI. Trimming pared 9 bases from V and 2 bases from J, leaving 12 bases between. The CDR3 has 13 amino acids. The CDR3 sequence is CARSVGDTDTQYF. For the CDR3, the DNA is TGTGCCAGGTCTGTCGGTGACACAGATACGCAGTATTTT.

As DNA, the CDR3 is TGTGCCAGCAGCAATCGCGGGAGGGCCCTCGGAGAGCAGTACTTC. Amino acid sequence: CASSNRGRALGEQYF. V gene TRBV7-2 combines with J gene TRBJ2-7; 9 nucleotides match TRBD2. CDR1 and CDR2 from the germline V gene are SGHTA and FQGNSA. Germline trimming cut 5 bases from V and 7 bases from J; bases unmatched to any gene: 12. The CDR3 length is 15 residues.

V and J are TRBV3-1 and TRBJ2-2, with 7 bases matching TRBD1. The V segment lost 4 bases and the J segment 3 bases; nucleotides outside the gene matches: 8. Looked up from germline, CDR1 is LGHDT and CDR2 is YNNKEL (reference sequence). CDR3 size: 16 residues. CDR3 amino acids: CASSRTGAGHTGELFF. The CDR3 bases are TGTGCCAGCAGCCGAACAGGGGCCGGGCACACCGGGGAGCTGTTTTTT. Looking up the rest from reference TRBV3-1 and TRBJ2-2 gives the full variable domain: DTAVSQTPKYLVTQMGNDKSIKCEQNLGHDTMYWYKQDSKKFLKIMFSYNNKELIINETVPNRFSPKSPDKAHLNLHINSLELGDSAVYFCASSRTGAGHTGELFFGEGSRLTVL.

This clonotype has only a few counts. The rearrangement joins TRBV20-1 to TRBJ2-1; a possible D gene is TRBD1 (5 bases). V lost 3 bases, J lost 0 bases, and 9 bases lay in between. Germline V gene lookup returns CDR1 DFQATT and CDR2 SNEGSKA (reference sequence). The CDR3 loop spans 14 amino acids. The CDR3 bases are TGCAGTGCTAGTAGGCAGGGCTCCTACAATGAGCAGTTCTTC. Residues: CSASRQGSYNEQFF.

The chain combines TRBV20-1 with TRBJ2-1; 9 bases match TRBD2. CDR3 length equals 16 residues. Per the germline V gene, CDR1 is DFQATT and CDR2 is SNEGSKA (reference sequence). With V trimmed by 3 bases and J by 3 bases, 9 bases remained unmatched. The CDR3 coding sequence is TGCAGTGCTAGGAGCGCGGGAGGGCCAAGCTACAATGAGCAGTTCTTC. Translation gives CSARSAGGPSYNEQFF.

The chain combines TRBV28 with TRBJ1-5, with TRBD1 as a possible D gene (5 bases). CDR1 is MDHEN and CDR2 is SYDVKM in the germline V gene. The CDR3 spans 14 residues. Trimming stripped 10 bases from V and 3 bases from J, with 16 bases between. The CDR3 here is CATKPGLHNQPQHF. The CDR3 nucleotides are TGTGCCACCAAACCGGGACTGCACAATCAGCCCCAGCATTTT.

This clonotype was seen a handful of times. This sequence joins TRBV7-6 and TRBJ1-2; D might be TRBD1 (6 bases). CDR1 and CDR2 from the germline V gene are SGHVS and FNYEAQ. The length of the CDR3 is 13 residues. V was clipped by 1 base and J by 7 bases, with 10 bases between them. As DNA, the CDR3 is TGTGCCAGCAGCTTAGAAGGGGGGTCTGGCTACACCTTC. Its protein is CASSLEGGSGYTF. Full variable domain (remainder filled in from reference TRBV7-6 and TRBJ1-2): GAGVSQSPRYKVTKRGQDVALRCDPISGHVSLYWYRQALGQGPEFLTYFNYEAQQDKSGLPNDRFSAERPEGSISTLTIQRTEQRDSAMYRCASSLEGGSGYTFGSGTRLTVV.

This clonotype was seen more than once but under ten times. The rearrangement links TRBV9 to TRBJ2-2; possibly TRBD2 for D (6 bases). Between the trimmed V and J ends, which lost 0 bases and 1 base, there was a span of 13 bases. Germline CDR1 SGDLS, CDR2 YYNGEE. The CDR3 spans 17 residues. CDR3: CASSVDVYSGNTGELFF. CDR3 bases: TGTGCCAGCAGCGTAGATGTGTATAGCGGGAACACCGGGGAGCTGTTTTTT.

The sample holds many counts of this clonotype. The chain carries TRBV9 and TRBJ2-1, with TRBD2 matching 10 bases. V lost 4 bases, J lost 1 base, and 5 bases stayed unmatched. Germline V gene lookup returns CDR1 SGDLS and CDR2 YYNGEE. The CDR3 has 16 amino acids. Here the CDR3 DNA reads TGTGCCAGCAGCCGTAGCGGGAGGAGTTCCTACAATGAGCAGTTCTTC. Translating it yields CASSRSGRSSYNEQFF. The whole variable domain, remainder taken from reference TRBV9 and TRBJ2-1, is DSGVTQTPKHLITATGQRVTLRCSPRSGDLSVYWYQQSLDQGLQFLIQYYNGEERAKGNILERFSAQQFPDLHSELNLSSLELGDSALYFCASSRSGRSSYNEQFFGPGTRLTVL.

In its sample, this clonotype was seen many times. This chain links TRBV29-1 with TRBJ2-5, with TRBD2 matching 11 bases. CDR3 length equals 14 residues. CDR1 SQVTM and CDR2 ANQGSEA come from the germline V gene. The V segment lost 6 bases and the J segment 3 bases; nucleotides outside the gene matches: 6. CDR3 residues: CSVIAGGLKETQYF. In nucleotides, the CDR3 is TGCAGCGTAATAGCGGGAGGGCTTAAAGAGACCCAGTACTTC. The variable domain in full, with the rest retrieved from reference TRBV29-1 and TRBJ2-5, is SAVISQKPSRDICQRGTSLTIQCQVDSQVTMMFWYRQQPGQSLTLIATANQGSEATYESGFVIDKFPISRPNLTFSTLTVSNMSPEDSSIYLCSVIAGGLKETQYFGPGTRLLVL.

In its sample, this clonotype was seen many times. One end of the junction fails to match germline, which may point to a read error. The chain employs TRBV6-2 or TRBV6-3 and TRBJ2-2, with 7 positions matching TRBD1. Germline CDR1 MNHEY, CDR2 SVGEGT. The CDR3 has 17 amino acids. The CDR3 sequence is CASNYGPQGSNTGELFF. The CDR3 bases are TGTGCCAGCAATTACGGACCACAGGGGTCCAACACCGGGGAGCTGTTTTTT.

This clonotype has more than one count but fewer than ten. This sequence joins TRBV7-3 and TRBJ2-6; D remains ambiguous. The germline gives CDR1 SGHTA, CDR2 FQGTGA. CDR3 size: 16 residues. V gave up 4 bases and J gave up 0 bases, with 10 bases separating them. The CDR3 loop is CASSSRSGSGANVLTF. The CDR3 coding sequence is TGTGCCAGCAGCTCGAGATCGGGCTCTGGGGCCAACGTCCTGACTTTC.

This clonotype was seen a handful of times. CDR3 DNA: TGTGCCACCAGTGATCGGACAGGGGGCGGCTACACCTTC. Its protein product is CATSDRTGGGYTF. The chain links TRBV24-1 to TRBJ1-2, with 11 bases matching TRBD1. The length of the CDR3 is 13 residues. The V segment lost 3 bases and the J segment 8 bases; nucleotides outside the gene matches: 1. Germline V gives CDR1 KGHDR, CDR2 SFDVKD.

The V and J genes are TRBV12-3 or TRBV12-4 and TRBJ2-5, with D perhaps assigned TRBD1 or TRBD2 (6 bases each). V gave up 4 bases and J gave up 4 bases, with 19 bases separating them. There are 16 residues in the CDR3. In DNA, the CDR3 is TGTGCCAGCAGTTCCGCCCTGGGGGCCGGGGGAGAGACCCAGTACTTC. Its protein product is CASSSALGAGGETQYF.

This clonotype occurred a few times. This chain uses TRBV11-2 with TRBJ1-3; D remains ambiguous. Trimming shortened V by 0 bases and J by 4 bases, and 22 bases separated the two germline ends. The germline CDR1 and CDR2 sequences are SGHAT and FQNNGV. The CDR3 contains 19 residues. The CDR3, as DNA: TGTGCCAGCAGCTTAGACTATGATCGAATCTACCTGTACGGAAACACCATATATTTT. It specifies CASSLDYDRIYLYGNTIYF.

This clonotype was recorded many times. This sequence joins TRBV5-1 and TRBJ2-1, with D perhaps matching TRBD1 or TRBD2 (5 bases each). Looked up from germline, CDR1 is SGHRS and CDR2 is YFSETQ. This CDR3 has 14 residues. V was shortened by 3 bases and J by 10 bases, with 17 bases between the two germline ends. In DNA form, the CDR3 reads TGCGCCAGCAGCTCTGGGGACGGCAACGTGGAGCAGTTCTTC. Its translation: CASSSGDGNVEQFF.

V usage is TRBV10-3 and J usage is TRBJ2-1; D call uncertain. From germline, CDR1 is ENHRY and CDR2 SYGVKD. Trimming took off 10 bases at V and 5 bases at J, with 9 bases between the two ends. The CDR3 is 11 amino acids. CDR3 in amino acids: CATDKDNEQFF. CDR3 nucleotide sequence: TGTGCCACCGACAAAGACAATGAGCAGTTCTTC.

The rearrangement links TRBV12-3 or TRBV12-4 to TRBJ2-2; D remains ambiguous. This CDR3 has 15 amino acids. V lost 6 bases to trimming and J lost 3 bases, with 14 bases between them. The CDR3 DNA is TGTGCCAGCAGCCCTTCTTGGGTGGACACCGGGGAGCTGTTTTTT. It specifies CASSPSWVDTGELFF.

This clonotype was recorded at least ten times. The chain employs TRBV5-5 and TRBJ1-4, with D perhaps matching TRBD1 (5 bases). Looked up from germline, CDR1 is SGHKS and CDR2 is YYEKEE (reference sequence). The CDR3 runs 16 residues. V was trimmed by 2 bases and J by 5 bases, leaving 16 bases between them. The CDR3 is CASSFGGGYPNEKLFF. CDR3 DNA sequence: TGTGCCAGCAGCTTTGGTGGGGGATATCCGAATGAAAAACTGTTTTTT.

This clonotype was seen more than once but under ten times. The chain is built from TRBV4-2 and TRBJ2-7; 8 bases match TRBD1. This CDR3 contains 14 residues. The V segment lost 4 bases and the J segment 3 bases; nucleotides outside the gene matches: 5. Germline CDR1 is LGHNA and CDR2 is YNFKEQ. The CDR3 DNA follows: TGTGCCAGCAGCCGGGGACAGGATGGCTACGAGCAGTACTTC. The encoded protein is CASSRGQDGYEQYF.

This clonotype was picked up many times. The CDR3 nucleotides read TGTGCCAGCAGCTTAGGGGGACAGATGAACACTGAAGCTTTCTTT. It translates to CASSLGGQMNTEAFF. The chain is built from TRBV7-2 and TRBJ1-1; 7 bases agree with TRBD1. Germline trimming cut 1 base from V and 0 bases from J; bases unmatched to any gene: 2. The CDR3 spans 15 residues. The germline V gene has CDR1 SGHTA and CDR2 FQGNSA.